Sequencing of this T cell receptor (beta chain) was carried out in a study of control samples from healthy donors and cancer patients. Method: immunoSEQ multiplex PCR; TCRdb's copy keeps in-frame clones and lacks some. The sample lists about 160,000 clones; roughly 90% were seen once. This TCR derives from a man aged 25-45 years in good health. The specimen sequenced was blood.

The CDR3 coding sequence is TGTGCCAGCAGTGGGCTCGGGACTAACACAGATACGCAGTATTTT. Encoded protein: CASSGLGTNTDTQYF. The chain combines TRBV2 with TRBJ2-3; 7 nucleotides agree with TRBD2. V dropped 4 bases and J dropped 2; count of bases not matched to a gene: 6. This CDR3 region has 15 residues. The germline gives CDR1 SNHLY, CDR2 FYNNEI.